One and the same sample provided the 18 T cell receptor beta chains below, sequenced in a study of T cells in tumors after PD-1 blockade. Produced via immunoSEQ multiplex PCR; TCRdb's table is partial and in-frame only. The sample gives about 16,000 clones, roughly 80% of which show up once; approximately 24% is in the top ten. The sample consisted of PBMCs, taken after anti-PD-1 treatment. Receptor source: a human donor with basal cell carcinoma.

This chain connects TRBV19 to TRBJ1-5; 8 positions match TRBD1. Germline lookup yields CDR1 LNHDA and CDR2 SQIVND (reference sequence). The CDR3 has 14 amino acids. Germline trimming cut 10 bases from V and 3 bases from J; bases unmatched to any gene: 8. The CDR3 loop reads CATDRQGNNQPQHF. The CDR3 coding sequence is TGTGCCACCGATCGACAGGGGAACAATCAGCCCCAGCATTTT.

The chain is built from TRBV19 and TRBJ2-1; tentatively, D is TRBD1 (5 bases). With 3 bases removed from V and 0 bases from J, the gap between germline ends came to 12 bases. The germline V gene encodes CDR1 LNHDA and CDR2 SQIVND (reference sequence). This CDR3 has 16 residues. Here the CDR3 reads CASSMGWGRSYNEQFF. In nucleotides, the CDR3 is TGTGCCAGTAGTATGGGGTGGGGCCGCTCCTACAATGAGCAGTTCTTC.

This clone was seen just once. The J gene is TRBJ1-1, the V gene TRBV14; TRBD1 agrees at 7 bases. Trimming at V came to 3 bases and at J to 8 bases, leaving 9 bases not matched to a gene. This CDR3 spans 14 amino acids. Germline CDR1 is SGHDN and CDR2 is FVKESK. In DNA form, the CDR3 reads TGTGCCAGCAGCCAGGTCCTAGGGGGCCAAGAAGCTTTCTTT. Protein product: CASSQVLGGQEAFF.

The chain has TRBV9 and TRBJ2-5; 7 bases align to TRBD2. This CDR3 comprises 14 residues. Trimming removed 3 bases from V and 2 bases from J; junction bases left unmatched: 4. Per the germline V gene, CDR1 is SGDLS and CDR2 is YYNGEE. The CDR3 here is CASSALASQETQYF. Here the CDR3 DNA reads TGTGCCAGCAGCGCACTAGCGTCGCAAGAGACCCAGTACTTC.

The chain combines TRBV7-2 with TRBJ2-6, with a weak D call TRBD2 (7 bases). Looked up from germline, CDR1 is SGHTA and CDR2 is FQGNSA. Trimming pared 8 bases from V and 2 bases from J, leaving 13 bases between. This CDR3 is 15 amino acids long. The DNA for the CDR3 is TGTGCCAGCGGGAGGGGGTCCACTGGGGCCAACGTCCTGACTTTC. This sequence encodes CASGRGSTGANVLTF.

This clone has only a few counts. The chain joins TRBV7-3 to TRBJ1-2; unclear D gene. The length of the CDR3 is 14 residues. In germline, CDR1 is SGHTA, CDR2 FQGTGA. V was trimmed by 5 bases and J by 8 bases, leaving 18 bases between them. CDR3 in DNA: TGTGCCAGCAGCCCTTCGGTAGGAGCCGGGGGCTACACCTTC. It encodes CASSPSVGAGGYTF.

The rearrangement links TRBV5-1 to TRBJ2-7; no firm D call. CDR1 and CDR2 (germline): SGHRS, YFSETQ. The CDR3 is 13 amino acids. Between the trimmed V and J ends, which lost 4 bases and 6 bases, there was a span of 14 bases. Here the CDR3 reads CASSAIGSPEQYF. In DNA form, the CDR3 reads TGCGCCAGCAGCGCGATTGGCTCGCCCGAGCAGTACTTC.

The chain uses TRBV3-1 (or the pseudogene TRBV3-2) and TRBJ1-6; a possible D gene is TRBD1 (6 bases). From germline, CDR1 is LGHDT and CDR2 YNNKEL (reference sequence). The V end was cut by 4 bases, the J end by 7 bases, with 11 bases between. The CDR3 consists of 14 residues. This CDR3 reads CASSLQGSNSPLHF. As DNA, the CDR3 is TGTGCCAGCAGCCTACAGGGATCAAATTCACCCCTCCACTTT.

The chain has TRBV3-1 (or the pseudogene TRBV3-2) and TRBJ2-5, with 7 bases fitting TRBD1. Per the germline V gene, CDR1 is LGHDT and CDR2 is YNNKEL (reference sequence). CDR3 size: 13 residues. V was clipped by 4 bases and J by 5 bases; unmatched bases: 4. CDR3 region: CASSRTRGETQYF. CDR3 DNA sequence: TGTGCCAGCAGCCGAACCAGGGGGGAGACCCAGTACTTC.

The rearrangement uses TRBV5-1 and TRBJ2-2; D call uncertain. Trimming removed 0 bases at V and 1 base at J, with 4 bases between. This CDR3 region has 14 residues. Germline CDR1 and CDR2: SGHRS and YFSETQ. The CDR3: CASSLGWNTGELFF. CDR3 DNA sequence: TGCGCCAGCAGCTTGGGGTGGAACACCGGGGAGCTGTTTTTT.

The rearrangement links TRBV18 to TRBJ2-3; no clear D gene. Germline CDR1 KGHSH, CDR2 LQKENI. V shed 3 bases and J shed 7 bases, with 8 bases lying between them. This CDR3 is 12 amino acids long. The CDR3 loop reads CASSPLSNTQYF. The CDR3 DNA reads TGTGCCAGCTCACCCCTCTCCAATACGCAGTATTTT.

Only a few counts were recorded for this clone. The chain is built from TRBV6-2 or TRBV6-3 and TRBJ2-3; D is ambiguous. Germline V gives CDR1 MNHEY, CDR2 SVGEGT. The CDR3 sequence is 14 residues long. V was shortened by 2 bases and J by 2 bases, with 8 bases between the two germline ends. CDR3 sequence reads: CASSYGLDTDTQYF. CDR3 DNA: TGTGCCAGCAGTTACGGGTTAGACACAGATACGCAGTATTTT.

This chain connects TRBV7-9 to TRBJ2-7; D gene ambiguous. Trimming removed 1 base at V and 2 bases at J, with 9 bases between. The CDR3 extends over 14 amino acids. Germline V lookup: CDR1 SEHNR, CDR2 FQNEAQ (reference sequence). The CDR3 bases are TGTGCCAGCAGCTTAGGTGGCAGAGCCTACGAGCAGTACTTC. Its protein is CASSLGGRAYEQYF.

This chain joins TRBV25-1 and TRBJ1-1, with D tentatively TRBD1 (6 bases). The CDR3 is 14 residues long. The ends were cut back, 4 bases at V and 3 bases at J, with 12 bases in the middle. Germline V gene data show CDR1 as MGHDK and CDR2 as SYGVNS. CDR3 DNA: TGTGCCAGCAGTGGCCGGGACACTTACACTGAAGCTTTCTTT. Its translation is CASSGRDTYTEAFF.

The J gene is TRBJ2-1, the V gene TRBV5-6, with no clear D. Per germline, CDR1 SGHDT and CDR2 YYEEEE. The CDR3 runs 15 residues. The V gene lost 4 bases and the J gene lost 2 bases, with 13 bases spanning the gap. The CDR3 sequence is CASSPQGRTYNEQFF. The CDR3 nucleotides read TGTGCCAGCAGCCCCCAAGGGCGAACCTACAATGAGCAGTTCTTC.

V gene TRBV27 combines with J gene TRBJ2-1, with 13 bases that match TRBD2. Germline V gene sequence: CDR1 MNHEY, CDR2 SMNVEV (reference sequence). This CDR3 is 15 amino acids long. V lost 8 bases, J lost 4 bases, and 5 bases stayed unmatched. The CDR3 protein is CASGPGLAGYNEQFF. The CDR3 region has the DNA TGTGCCAGCGGCCCGGGACTAGCGGGATACAATGAGCAGTTCTTC.

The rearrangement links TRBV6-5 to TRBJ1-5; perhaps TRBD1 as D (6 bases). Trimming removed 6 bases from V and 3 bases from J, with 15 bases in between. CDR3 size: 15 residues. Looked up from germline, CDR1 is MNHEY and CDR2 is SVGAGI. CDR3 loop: CASRRQVGANQPQHF. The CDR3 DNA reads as TGTGCCAGCAGGAGACAGGTGGGGGCCAATCAGCCCCAGCATTTT.

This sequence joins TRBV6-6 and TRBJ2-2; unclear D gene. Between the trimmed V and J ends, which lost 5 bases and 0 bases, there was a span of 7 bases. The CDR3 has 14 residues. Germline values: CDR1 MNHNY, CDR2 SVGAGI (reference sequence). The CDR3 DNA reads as TGTGCCAGCAGTGACGGAGCGAACACCGGGGAGCTGTTTTTT. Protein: CASSDGANTGELFF.